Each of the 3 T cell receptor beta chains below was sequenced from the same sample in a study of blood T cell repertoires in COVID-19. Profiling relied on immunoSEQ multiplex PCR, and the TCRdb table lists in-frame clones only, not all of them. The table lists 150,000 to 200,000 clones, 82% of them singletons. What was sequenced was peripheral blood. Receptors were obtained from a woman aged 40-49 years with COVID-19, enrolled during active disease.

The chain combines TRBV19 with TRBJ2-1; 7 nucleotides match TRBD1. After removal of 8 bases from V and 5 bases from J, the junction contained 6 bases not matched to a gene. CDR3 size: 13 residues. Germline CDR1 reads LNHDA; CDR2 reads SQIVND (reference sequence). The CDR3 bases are TGTGCCAGTGCTAGGACAGGCGACAATGAGCAGTTCTTC. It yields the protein CASARTGDNEQFF.

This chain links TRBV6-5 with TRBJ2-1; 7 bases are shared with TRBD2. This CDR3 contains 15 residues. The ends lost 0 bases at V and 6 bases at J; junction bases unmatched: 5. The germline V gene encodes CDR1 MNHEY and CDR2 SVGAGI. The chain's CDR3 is CASSYSPGGPNEQFF. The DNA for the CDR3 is TGTGCCAGCAGTTACTCACCGGGAGGCCCCAATGAGCAGTTCTTC.

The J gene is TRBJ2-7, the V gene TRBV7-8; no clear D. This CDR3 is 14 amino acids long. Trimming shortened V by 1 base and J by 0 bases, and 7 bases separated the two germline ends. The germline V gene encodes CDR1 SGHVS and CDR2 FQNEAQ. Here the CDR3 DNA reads TGTGCCAGCAGCTTAGATAGGAGCTCCTACGAGCAGTACGTC. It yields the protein CASSLDRSSYEQYV.